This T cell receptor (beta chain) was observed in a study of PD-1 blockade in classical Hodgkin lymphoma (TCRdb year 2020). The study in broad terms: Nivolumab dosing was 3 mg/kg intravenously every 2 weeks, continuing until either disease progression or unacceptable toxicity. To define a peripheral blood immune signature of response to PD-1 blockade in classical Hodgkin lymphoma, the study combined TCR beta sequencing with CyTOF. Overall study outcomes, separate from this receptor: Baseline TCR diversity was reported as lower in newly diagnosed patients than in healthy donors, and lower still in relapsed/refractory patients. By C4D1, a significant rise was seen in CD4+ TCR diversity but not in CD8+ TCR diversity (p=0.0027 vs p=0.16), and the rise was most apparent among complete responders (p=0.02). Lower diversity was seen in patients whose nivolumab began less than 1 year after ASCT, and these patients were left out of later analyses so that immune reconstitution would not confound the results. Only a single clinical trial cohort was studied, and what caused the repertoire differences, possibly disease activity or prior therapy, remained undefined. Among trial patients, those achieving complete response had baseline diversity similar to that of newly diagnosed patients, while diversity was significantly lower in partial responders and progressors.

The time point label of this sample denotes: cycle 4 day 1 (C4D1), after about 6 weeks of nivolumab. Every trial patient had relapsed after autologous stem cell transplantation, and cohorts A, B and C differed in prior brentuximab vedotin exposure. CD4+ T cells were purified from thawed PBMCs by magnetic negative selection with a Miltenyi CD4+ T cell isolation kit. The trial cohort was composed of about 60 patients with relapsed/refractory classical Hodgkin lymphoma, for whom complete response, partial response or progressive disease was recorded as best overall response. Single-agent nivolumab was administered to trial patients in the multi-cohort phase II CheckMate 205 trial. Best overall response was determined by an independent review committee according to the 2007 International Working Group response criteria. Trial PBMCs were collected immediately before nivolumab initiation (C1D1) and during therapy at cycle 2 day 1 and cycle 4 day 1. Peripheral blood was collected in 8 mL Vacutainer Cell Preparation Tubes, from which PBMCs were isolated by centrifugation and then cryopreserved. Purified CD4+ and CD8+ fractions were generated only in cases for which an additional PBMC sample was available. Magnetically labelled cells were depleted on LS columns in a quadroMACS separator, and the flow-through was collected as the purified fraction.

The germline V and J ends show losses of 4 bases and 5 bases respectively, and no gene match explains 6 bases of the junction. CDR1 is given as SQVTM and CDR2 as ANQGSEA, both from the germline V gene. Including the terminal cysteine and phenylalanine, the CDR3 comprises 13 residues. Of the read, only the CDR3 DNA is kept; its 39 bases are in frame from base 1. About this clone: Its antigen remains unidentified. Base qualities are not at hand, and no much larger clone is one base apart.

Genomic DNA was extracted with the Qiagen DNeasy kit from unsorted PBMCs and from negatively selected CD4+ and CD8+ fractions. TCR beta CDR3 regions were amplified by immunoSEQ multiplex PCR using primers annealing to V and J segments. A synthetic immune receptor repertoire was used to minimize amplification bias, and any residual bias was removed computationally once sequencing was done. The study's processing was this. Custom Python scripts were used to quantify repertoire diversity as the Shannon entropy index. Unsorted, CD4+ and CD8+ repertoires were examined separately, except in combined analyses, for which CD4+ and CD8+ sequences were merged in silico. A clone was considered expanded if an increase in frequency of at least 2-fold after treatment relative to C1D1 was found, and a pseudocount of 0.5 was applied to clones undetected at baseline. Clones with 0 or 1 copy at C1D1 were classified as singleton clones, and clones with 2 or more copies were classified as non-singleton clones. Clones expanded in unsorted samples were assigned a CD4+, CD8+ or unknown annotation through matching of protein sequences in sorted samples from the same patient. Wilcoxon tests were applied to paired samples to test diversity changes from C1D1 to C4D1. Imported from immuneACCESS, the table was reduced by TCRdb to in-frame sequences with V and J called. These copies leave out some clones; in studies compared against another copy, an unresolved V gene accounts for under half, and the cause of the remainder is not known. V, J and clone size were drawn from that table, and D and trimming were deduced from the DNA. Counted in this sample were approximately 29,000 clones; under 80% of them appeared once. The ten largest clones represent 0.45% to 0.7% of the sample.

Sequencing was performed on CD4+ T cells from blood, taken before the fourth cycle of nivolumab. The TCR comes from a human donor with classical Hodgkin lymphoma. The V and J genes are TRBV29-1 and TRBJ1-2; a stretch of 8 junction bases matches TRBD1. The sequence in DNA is TGCAGCGTTGCGGACAGGGTGGGGTATGGCTACACCTTC. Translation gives CSVADRVGYGYTF.